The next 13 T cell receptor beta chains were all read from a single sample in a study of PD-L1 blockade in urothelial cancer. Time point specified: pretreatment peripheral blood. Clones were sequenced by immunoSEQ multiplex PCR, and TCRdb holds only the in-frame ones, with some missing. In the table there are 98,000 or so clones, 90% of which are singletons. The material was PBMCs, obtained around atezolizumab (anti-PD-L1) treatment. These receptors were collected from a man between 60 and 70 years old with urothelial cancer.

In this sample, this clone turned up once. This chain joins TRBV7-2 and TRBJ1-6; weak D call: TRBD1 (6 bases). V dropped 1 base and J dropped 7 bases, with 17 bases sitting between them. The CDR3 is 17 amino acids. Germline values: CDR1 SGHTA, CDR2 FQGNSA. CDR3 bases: TGTGCCAGCAGCTTAGGCAGCGGGGGGCTGAAGAATTCACCCCTCCACTTT. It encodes CASSLGSGGLKNSPLHF.

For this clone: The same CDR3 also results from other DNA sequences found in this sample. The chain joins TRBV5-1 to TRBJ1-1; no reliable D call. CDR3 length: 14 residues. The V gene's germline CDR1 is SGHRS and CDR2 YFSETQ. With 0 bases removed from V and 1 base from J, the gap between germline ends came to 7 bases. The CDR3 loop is CASSLDGRNTEAFF. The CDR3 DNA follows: TGCGCCAGCAGCTTGGATGGGAGGAACACTGAAGCTTTCTTT.

For the CDR3, the DNA is TGTGCCAGCAGCAGAACGCGACAGTTGAATTCACCCCTCCACTTT. As protein: CASSRTRQLNSPLHF. J is TRBJ1-6 and V is TRBV6-1; perhaps TRBD1 as D (5 bases). Germline V gene lookup returns CDR1 MNHNS and CDR2 SASEGT. Trimming stripped 6 bases from V and 7 bases from J, with 16 bases between. The CDR3 is made up of 15 amino acids.

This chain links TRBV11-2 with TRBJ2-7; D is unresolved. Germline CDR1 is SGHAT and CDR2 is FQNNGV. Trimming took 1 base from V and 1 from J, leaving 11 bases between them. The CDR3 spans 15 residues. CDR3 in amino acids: CASSLGPRGSYEQYF. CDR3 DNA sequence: TGTGCCAGCAGCTTAGGGCCGCGAGGATCCTACGAGCAGTACTTC.

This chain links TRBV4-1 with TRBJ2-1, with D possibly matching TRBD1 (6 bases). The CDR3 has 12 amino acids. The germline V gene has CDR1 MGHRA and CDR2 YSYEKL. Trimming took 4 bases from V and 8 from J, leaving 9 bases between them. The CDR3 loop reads CASSPQGHEQFF. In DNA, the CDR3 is TGCGCCAGCAGCCCACAGGGTCATGAGCAGTTCTTC.

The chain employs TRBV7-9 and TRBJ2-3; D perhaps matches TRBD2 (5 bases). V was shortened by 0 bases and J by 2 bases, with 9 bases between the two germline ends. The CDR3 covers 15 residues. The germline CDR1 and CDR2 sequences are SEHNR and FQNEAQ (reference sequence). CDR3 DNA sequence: TGTGCCAGCAGCTTAGCGGGAGCCAACACAGATACGCAGTATTTT. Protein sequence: CASSLAGANTDTQYF.

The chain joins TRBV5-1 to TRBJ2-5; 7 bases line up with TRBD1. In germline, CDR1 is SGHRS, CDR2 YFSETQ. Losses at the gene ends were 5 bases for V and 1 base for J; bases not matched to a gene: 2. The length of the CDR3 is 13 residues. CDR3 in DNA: TGCGCCAGCAGGCCAGGGGGCCAAGAGACCCAGTACTTC. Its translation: CASRPGGQETQYF.

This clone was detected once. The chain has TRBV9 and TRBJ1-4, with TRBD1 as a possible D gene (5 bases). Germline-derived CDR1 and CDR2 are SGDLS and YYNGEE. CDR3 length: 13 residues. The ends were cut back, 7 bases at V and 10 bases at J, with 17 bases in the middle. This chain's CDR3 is CASGDAGGGKLFF. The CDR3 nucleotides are TGTGCCAGCGGTGATGCAGGCGGGGGAAAACTGTTTTTT.

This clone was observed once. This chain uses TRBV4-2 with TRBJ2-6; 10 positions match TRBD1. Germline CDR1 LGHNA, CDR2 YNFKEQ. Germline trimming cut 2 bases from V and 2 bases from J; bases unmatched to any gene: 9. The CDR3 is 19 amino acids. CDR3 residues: CASSQNFDRGRTGANVLTF. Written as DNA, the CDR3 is TGTGCCAGCAGCCAAAATTTTGACAGGGGGCGAACTGGGGCCAACGTCCTGACTTTC.

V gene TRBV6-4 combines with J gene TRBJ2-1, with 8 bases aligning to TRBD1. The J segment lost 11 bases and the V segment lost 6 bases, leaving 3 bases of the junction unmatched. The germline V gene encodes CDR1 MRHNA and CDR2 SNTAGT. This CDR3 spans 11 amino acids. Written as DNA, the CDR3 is TGTGCCAGCAGACAGGGGGTAAAGCAGTTCTTC. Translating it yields CASRQGVKQFF.

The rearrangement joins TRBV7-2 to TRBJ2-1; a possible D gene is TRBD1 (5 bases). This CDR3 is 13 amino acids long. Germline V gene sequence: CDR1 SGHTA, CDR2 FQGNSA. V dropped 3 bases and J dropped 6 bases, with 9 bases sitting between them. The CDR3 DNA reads TGTGCCAGCAGCTTGGGGCTTTTCAATGAGCAGTTCTTC. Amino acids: CASSLGLFNEQFF. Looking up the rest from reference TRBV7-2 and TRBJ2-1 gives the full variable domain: GAGVSQSPSNKVTEKGKDVELRCDPISGHTALYWYRQSLGQGLEFLIYFQGNSAPDKSGLPSDRFSAERTGGSVSTLTIQRTQQEDSAVYLCASSLGLFNEQFFGPGTRLTVL.

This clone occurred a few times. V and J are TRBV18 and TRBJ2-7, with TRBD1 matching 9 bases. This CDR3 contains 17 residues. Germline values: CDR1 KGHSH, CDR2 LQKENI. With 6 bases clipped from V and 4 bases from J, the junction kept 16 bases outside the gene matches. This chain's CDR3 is CASSQPELPGQGYEQYF. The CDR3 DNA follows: TGTGCCAGCTCCCAACCAGAGTTACCGGGACAGGGTTACGAGCAGTACTTC.

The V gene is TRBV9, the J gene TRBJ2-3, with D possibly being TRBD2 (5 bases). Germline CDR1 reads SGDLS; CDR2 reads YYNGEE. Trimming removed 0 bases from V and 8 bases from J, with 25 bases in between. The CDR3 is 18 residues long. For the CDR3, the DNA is TGTGCCAGCAGCGTAGCTGGAGAAGGATCCCTGGAAGAGGGTACGCAGTATTTT. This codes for CASSVAGEGSLEEGTQYF.